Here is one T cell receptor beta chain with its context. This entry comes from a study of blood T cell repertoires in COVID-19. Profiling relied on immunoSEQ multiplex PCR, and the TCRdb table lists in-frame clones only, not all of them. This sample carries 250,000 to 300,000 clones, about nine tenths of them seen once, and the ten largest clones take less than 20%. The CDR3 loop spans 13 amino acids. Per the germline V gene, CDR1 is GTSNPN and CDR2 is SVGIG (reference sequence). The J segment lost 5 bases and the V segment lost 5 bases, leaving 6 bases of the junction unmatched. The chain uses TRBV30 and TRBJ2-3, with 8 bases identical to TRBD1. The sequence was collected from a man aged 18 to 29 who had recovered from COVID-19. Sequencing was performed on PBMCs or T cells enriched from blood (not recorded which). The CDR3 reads CAWDRGSLDTQYF. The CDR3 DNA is TGTGCCTGGGACAGGGGTAGTTTAGATACGCAGTATTTT. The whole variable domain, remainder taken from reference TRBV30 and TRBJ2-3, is SQTIHQWPATLVQPVGSPLSLECTVEGTSNPNLYWYRQAAGRGLQLLFYSVGIGQISSEVPQNLSASRPQDRQFILSSKKLLLSDSGFYLCAWDRGSLDTQYFGPGTRLTVL.